The present TCR beta chain was sequenced within a study of metastatic and nonmetastatic thyroid tumors. The entire patient cohort was treatment-naive prior to thyroid surgery. Via MiXCR, TCRdb re-called the PCR reads. The table has 30,000 to 45,000 clones, about 30% seen once. From germline, CDR1 is SNHLY and CDR2 FYNNEI. The V segment lost 8 bases and the J segment 7 bases; nucleotides outside the gene matches: 11. The CDR3 consists of 14 residues. Sample: tumor tissue. The TCR comes from a female donor with papillary thyroid cancer or a benign thyroid nodule (not recorded which). Some clones in this sample may be carry-over from other donors' samples. The rearrangement uses TRBV2 and TRBJ2-7, with 10 bases fitting TRBD1. CDR3 DNA: TGTGCCAGCTCCCTGACGGGACAGGGGAGGGAGCAGTACTTC. It yields the protein CASSLTGQGREQYF. Combining the CDR3 with reference TRBV2 and TRBJ2-7 gives the whole variable domain EPEVTQTPSHQVTQMGQEVILRCVPISNHLYFYWYRQILGQKVEFLVSFYNNEISEKSEIFDDQFSVERPDGSNFTLKIRSTKLEDSAMYFCASSLTGQGREQYFGPGTRLTVT.